The rows below give T cell receptor beta chains drawn from one sample of a study of T cell repertoires in cytomegalovirus infection. These receptors are not linked to any known antigen. Each CDR3 protein is one row after TCRdb ran MiXCR on the reads. The sample yields some 920,000 distinct CDR3 sequences, 31% seen once. Here the sequenced sample was cultured CD8+ T cells from PBMCs, taken from culture after CMV antigen stimulation. The receptors were sampled from a human donor in good health (CMV status not recorded). Some clones in this sample may be carry-over from other donors' samples. Both conserved end residues are part of each CDR3. The order of the fields is D gene, V gene, J gene, clone size, CDR3 protein, CDR3 DNA. D genes are given only for firm matches. Size is stated for part of the rows, as once, few or many counts, or as a class when the clone is expanded.

D gene: NA
V gene: TRBV7-9
J gene: TRBJ1-3
clone size: few
CDR3 protein: CASSWDIYSGNTIYF
CDR3 DNA: TGTGCCAGCAGCTGGGACATTTACTCTGGAAACACCATATATTTT

D gene: TRBD1
V gene: TRBV6-2/TRBV6-3
J gene: TRBJ1-1
clone size: few
CDR3 protein: CASSYGYRGPNTEAFF
CDR3 DNA: TGTGCCAGCAGTTATGGCTACAGGGGCCCGAACACTGAAGCTTTCTTT

D gene: NA
V gene: TRBV5-1
J gene: TRBJ1-3
clone size: few
CDR3 protein: CASSLVSSGDGNTIYF
CDR3 DNA: TGCGCCAGCAGCTTGGTTTCTTCGGGAGACGGAAACACCATATATTTT

D gene: NA
V gene: TRBV6-6
J gene: TRBJ1-5
clone size: many
CDR3 protein: CASTGYSNQPQHF
CDR3 DNA: TGTGCCAGCACGGGTTATAGCAATCAGCCCCAGCATTTT

D gene: NA
V gene: TRBV14
J gene: TRBJ1-2
clone size: NA
CDR3 protein: CASSQSRGYGYTF
CDR3 DNA: TGTGCCAGCAGCCAAAGCAGGGGCTATGGCTACACCTTC

D gene: NA
V gene: TRBV18
J gene: TRBJ2-7
clone size: NA
CDR3 protein: CASSPGETVEQYF
CDR3 DNA: TGTGCCAGCTCACCAGGGGAGACCGTCGAGCAGTACTTC

D gene: NA
V gene: TRBV7-2
J gene: TRBJ2-2
clone size: many
CDR3 protein: CASSLGPYTTTNTGELFF
CDR3 DNA: TGTGCCAGCAGCCTAGGCCCCTACACTACTACGAACACCGGGGAGCTGTTTTTT

D gene: NA
V gene: TRBV20-1
J gene: TRBJ1-1
clone size: NA
CDR3 protein: CSASYRFNTEAFF
CDR3 DNA: TGCAGTGCTAGTTACAGGTTCAACACTGAAGCTTTCTTT

D gene: NA
V gene: TRBV6-6
J gene: TRBJ1-5
clone size: many
CDR3 protein: CASSSSGSNQPQHF
CDR3 DNA: TGTGCCAGCAGCTCAAGTGGTAGCAATCAGCCCCAGCATTTT

D gene: TRBD2
V gene: TRBV12-3/TRBV12-4
J gene: TRBJ2-5
clone size: NA
CDR3 protein: CASSEVGGGWSGETQYF
CDR3 DNA: TGTGCCAGCAGTGAAGTAGGCGGGGGTTGGTCGGGAGAGACCCAGTACTTC

D gene: NA
V gene: TRBV18
J gene: TRBJ2-3
clone size: NA
CDR3 protein: CASSPPMVSTDTQYF
CDR3 DNA: TGTGCCAGCTCACCACCGATGGTTAGCACAGATACGCAGTATTTT

D gene: NA
V gene: TRBV4-3
J gene: TRBJ1-3
clone size: NA
CDR3 protein: CASSPPESGNTIYF
CDR3 DNA: TGCGCCAGCAGCCCCCCCGAATCTGGAAACACCATATATTTT

D gene: NA
V gene: TRBV4-3
J gene: TRBJ2-2
clone size: NA
CDR3 protein: CASSHGERTGELFF
CDR3 DNA: TGCGCCAGCAGCCATGGGGAAAGGACCGGGGAGCTGTTTTTT

D gene: TRBD1
V gene: TRBV19
J gene: TRBJ1-2
clone size: NA
CDR3 protein: CASTGQGAYGYTF
CDR3 DNA: TGTGCCAGTACGGGACAGGGGGCGTATGGCTACACCTTC

D gene: NA
V gene: TRBV6-5
J gene: TRBJ2-1
clone size: few
CDR3 protein: CASTSLNRKVEQFF
CDR3 DNA: TGTGCCAGCACCTCTTTGAACCGTAAAGTTGAGCAGTTCTTC

D gene: TRBD1
V gene: TRBV12-3/TRBV12-4
J gene: TRBJ2-7
clone size: many
CDR3 protein: CASRRQGTYEQYF
CDR3 DNA: TGTGCCAGCAGACGACAGGGGACCTACGAGCAGTACTTC

D gene: NA
V gene: TRBV10-3
J gene: TRBJ2-1
clone size: NA
CDR3 protein: CAIRGWDEQFF
CDR3 DNA: TGTGCCATCAGGGGCTGGGATGAGCAGTTCTTC

D gene: TRBD1
V gene: TRBV28
J gene: TRBJ1-4
clone size: NA
CDR3 protein: CASSLGTAVAWLFF
CDR3 DNA: TGTGCCAGCAGTTTGGGGACAGCCGTTGCTTGGCTGTTTTTT

D gene: NA
V gene: TRBV5-1
J gene: TRBJ2-3
clone size: NA
CDR3 protein: CASRTEIPTDTQYF
CDR3 DNA: TGCGCCAGCCGGACAGAGATCCCCACAGATACGCAGTATTTT

D gene: NA
V gene: TRBV7-2
J gene: TRBJ1-1
clone size: many
CDR3 protein: CASSRPGSDTAEAFF
CDR3 DNA: TGTGCCAGCAGCAGACCAGGGAGCGACACTGCTGAAGCTTTCTTT

D gene: NA
V gene: TRBV29-1
J gene: TRBJ1-3
clone size: NA
CDR3 protein: CSVGKPTGDSGNTIYF
CDR3 DNA: TGCAGCGTTGGAAAACCGACAGGCGATTCTGGAAACACCATATATTTT

D gene: TRBD2
V gene: TRBV19
J gene: TRBJ2-1
clone size: many
CDR3 protein: CASSIDPPGLAENEQFF
CDR3 DNA: TGTGCCAGTAGTATAGATCCTCCGGGACTAGCGGAAAATGAGCAGTTCTTC

D gene: NA
V gene: TRBV13
J gene: TRBJ2-7
clone size: NA
CDR3 protein: CASSLGAPFNPRDEQYF
CDR3 DNA: TGTGCCAGCAGCTTAGGCGCCCCATTTAATCCTAGGGACGAGCAGTACTTC

D gene: NA
V gene: TRBV19
J gene: TRBJ1-5
clone size: few
CDR3 protein: CASSPRRQVAQPQHF
CDR3 DNA: TGTGCCAGTAGTCCGAGGCGGCAGGTAGCTCAGCCCCAGCATTTT

D gene: TRBD1
V gene: TRBV7-4
J gene: TRBJ1-1
clone size: once
CDR3 protein: CASSLGSDRAPEASF
CDR3 DNA: TGTGCCAGCAGCTTAGGCTCCGACAGGGCCCCTGAAGCTTCCTTT

D gene: TRBD1
V gene: TRBV27
J gene: TRBJ2-1
clone size: few
CDR3 protein: CASSMPRDRGNPYNEQFF
CDR3 DNA: TGTGCCAGCAGCATGCCACGGGACAGGGGGAATCCCTACAATGAGCAGTTCTTC

D gene: TRBD1
V gene: TRBV7-3
J gene: TRBJ2-1
clone size: many
CDR3 protein: CASSRSTGTGFHNEQFF
CDR3 DNA: TGTGCCAGCAGCCGATCCACCGGGACAGGGTTCCACAATGAGCAGTTCTTC

D gene: NA
V gene: TRBV4-1
J gene: TRBJ2-1
clone size: NA
CDR3 protein: CASGDRTYNEQFF
CDR3 DNA: TGCGCCAGCGGGGACCGCACATACAATGAGCAGTTCTTC

D gene: TRBD1
V gene: TRBV6-1
J gene: TRBJ2-5
clone size: NA
CDR3 protein: CASNSDRVVWETQYF
CDR3 DNA: TGTGCCAGCAACAGCGACAGGGTAGTATGGGAGACCCAGTACTTC

D gene: NA
V gene: TRBV28
J gene: TRBJ1-4
clone size: few
CDR3 protein: CASSFSTSRGDEKLFF
CDR3 DNA: TGTGCCAGCAGTTTTAGTACTTCTCGAGGGGACGAAAAACTGTTTTTT

D gene: NA
V gene: TRBV11-2
J gene: TRBJ1-2
clone size: NA
CDR3 protein: CASSLWSGPNYGYTF
CDR3 DNA: TGTGCCAGCAGCTTATGGTCAGGACCTAACTATGGCTACACCTTC

D gene: NA
V gene: TRBV18
J gene: TRBJ2-2
clone size: NA
CDR3 protein: CASSPPGPFTGELFF
CDR3 DNA: TGTGCCAGCTCACCTCCGGGACCCTTCACCGGGGAGCTGTTTTTT

D gene: NA
V gene: TRBV7-9
J gene: TRBJ2-7
clone size: few
CDR3 protein: CASSFFETGRYEQYF
CDR3 DNA: TGTGCCAGCAGCTTCTTCGAAACAGGGAGGTACGAGCAGTACTTC

D gene: TRBD1
V gene: TRBV5-4
J gene: TRBJ1-5
clone size: NA
CDR3 protein: CASSYYGQGLNQPQHF
CDR3 DNA: TGTGCCAGCAGCTACTATGGACAGGGCCTCAATCAGCCCCAGCATTTT

D gene: TRBD1
V gene: TRBV27
J gene: TRBJ1-5
clone size: NA
CDR3 protein: CASSPKRRGLPNQPQHF
CDR3 DNA: TGTGCCAGCAGTCCTAAACGTAGGGGGCTACCCAATCAGCCCCAGCATTTT

D gene: NA
V gene: TRBV20-1
J gene: TRBJ2-6
clone size: few
CDR3 protein: CSARSRPLHRGANVLTF
CDR3 DNA: TGCAGTGCTAGATCGCGTCCTTTACATCGGGGGGCCAACGTCCTGACTTTC

D gene: NA
V gene: TRBV14
J gene: TRBJ1-2
clone size: NA
CDR3 protein: CASSQLVTGPYRIGYTF
CDR3 DNA: TGTGCCAGCAGCCAATTGGTGACAGGCCCATATCGAATAGGCTACACCTTC

D gene: NA
V gene: TRBV4-3
J gene: TRBJ2-4
clone size: NA
CDR3 protein: CASSQVGEMAKNIQYF
CDR3 DNA: TGCGCCAGCAGCCAAGTGGGGGAGATGGCCAAAAACATTCAGTACTTC

D gene: TRBD1
V gene: TRBV7-9
J gene: TRBJ1-2
clone size: NA
CDR3 protein: CASSLSGQGAWGYTF
CDR3 DNA: TGTGCCAGCAGTTTGTCGGGACAGGGGGCTTGGGGCTACACCTTC

D gene: NA
V gene: TRBV7-3
J gene: TRBJ2-1
clone size: NA
CDR3 protein: CASSHLSGPANEQFF
CDR3 DNA: TGTGCCAGCAGTCACCTCTCAGGCCCTGCAAATGAGCAGTTCTTC

D gene: NA
V gene: TRBV7-6
J gene: TRBJ1-3
clone size: many
CDR3 protein: CASSSTVAGNTIYF
CDR3 DNA: TGTGCCAGCAGCTCTACGGTGGCCGGAAACACCATATATTTT

D gene: TRBD1
V gene: TRBV12-3/TRBV12-4
J gene: TRBJ2-1
clone size: NA
CDR3 protein: CASTLGQGEQFF
CDR3 DNA: TGTGCCAGCACCCTCGGACAGGGCGAGCAGTTCTTC

D gene: NA
V gene: TRBV5-4
J gene: TRBJ2-1
clone size: NA
CDR3 protein: CASSSSAYNEQFF
CDR3 DNA: TGTGCCAGCAGCTCTAGCGCCTACAATGAGCAGTTCTTC

D gene: NA
V gene: TRBV28
J gene: TRBJ1-3
clone size: few
CDR3 protein: CASNPGGGSSGNTIYF
CDR3 DNA: TGTGCCAGCAATCCTGGGGGCGGCAGCTCTGGAAACACCATATATTTT

D gene: NA
V gene: TRBV7-2
J gene: TRBJ2-5
clone size: many
CDR3 protein: CASSQQETQYF
CDR3 DNA: TGTGCCAGCAGCCAGCAAGAGACCCAGTACTTC

D gene: NA
V gene: TRBV19
J gene: TRBJ2-1
clone size: NA
CDR3 protein: CASSPVSGEPFF
CDR3 DNA: TGTGCCAGTAGTCCTGTTTCAGGGGAGCCGTTCTTC

D gene: NA
V gene: TRBV28
J gene: TRBJ2-1
clone size: few
CDR3 protein: CASSQVWEAYNEQFF
CDR3 DNA: TGTGCCAGCAGCCAGGTGTGGGAAGCCTACAATGAGCAGTTCTTC

D gene: TRBD1
V gene: TRBV12-3/TRBV12-4
J gene: TRBJ1-4
clone size: NA
CDR3 protein: CASSFLVPGQGRNEKLFF
CDR3 DNA: TGTGCCAGCAGTTTCTTAGTCCCGGGACAGGGACGGAATGAAAAACTGTTTTTT

D gene: NA
V gene: TRBV10-3
J gene: TRBJ2-1
clone size: NA
CDR3 protein: CAISESVRDRGNEQFF
CDR3 DNA: TGTGCCATCAGTGAGTCCGTCCGGGACCGGGGCAATGAGCAGTTCTTC

D gene: TRBD2
V gene: TRBV7-6
J gene: TRBJ2-7
clone size: many
CDR3 protein: CASSPLAGEIILETYEQYF
CDR3 DNA: TGTGCCAGCAGCCCATTAGCGGGGGAGATTATTTTAGAAACCTACGAGCAGTACTTC

D gene: NA
V gene: TRBV12-3/TRBV12-4
J gene: TRBJ2-6
clone size: many
CDR3 protein: CASSSALGDFGANVLTF
CDR3 DNA: TGTGCCAGCAGTTCCGCCTTGGGGGACTTTGGGGCCAACGTCCTGACTTTC

D gene: TRBD1
V gene: TRBV27
J gene: TRBJ1-5
clone size: NA
CDR3 protein: CASSLIAGTGNQPQHF
CDR3 DNA: TGTGCCAGCAGTTTAATTGCCGGGACAGGGAATCAGCCCCAGCATTTT

D gene: TRBD1
V gene: TRBV7-9
J gene: TRBJ2-2
clone size: many
CDR3 protein: CASSLIMGQGGTGELFF
CDR3 DNA: TGTGCCAGCAGCTTAATAATGGGACAGGGAGGCACCGGGGAGCTGTTTTTT

D gene: TRBD1
V gene: TRBV2
J gene: TRBJ1-5
clone size: NA
CDR3 protein: CASSTTGASNQPQHF
CDR3 DNA: TGTGCCAGCAGTACGACAGGGGCTAGCAATCAGCCCCAGCATTTT

D gene: NA
V gene: TRBV29-1
J gene: TRBJ2-4
clone size: NA
CDR3 protein: CSVEDSGNIQYF
CDR3 DNA: TGCAGCGTTGAAGACTCCGGAAACATTCAGTACTTC

D gene: NA
V gene: TRBV15
J gene: TRBJ1-2
clone size: NA
CDR3 protein: CATSRERRDSPGCTF
CDR3 DNA: TGTGCCACCAGCAGGGAACGCCGGGACTCACCTGGCTGCACCTTC

D gene: TRBD1
V gene: TRBV7-9
J gene: TRBJ1-1
clone size: few
CDR3 protein: CASNNLTGMNTEAFF
CDR3 DNA: TGTGCCAGCAACAACCTGACAGGGATGAACACTGAAGCTTTCTTT

D gene: TRBD2
V gene: TRBV27
J gene: TRBJ2-5
clone size: many
CDR3 protein: CASSLLTSGAQETQYF
CDR3 DNA: TGTGCCAGCAGTTTATTGACTAGCGGGGCCCAAGAGACCCAGTACTTC